This T cell receptor (beta chain) is from a study of PD-L1 blockade in urothelial cancer. Whole-study context: Analysis of the blood was performed 3 weeks (second dose) and 6 weeks after treatment start.

TCRdb keeps only in-frame clones here, not all; method: immunoSEQ multiplex PCR. The repertoire has some 44,000 clones, 65% to 85% of them found once; the top ten carry under 20%. Trimming left V 9 bases short and J 0 bases short, with 19 bases between. Germline lookup yields CDR1 SNHLY and CDR2 FYNNEI. The CDR3 totals 16 residues. Time point denoted: pretreatment peripheral blood. The sample here was PBMCs, taken around atezolizumab (anti-PD-L1) treatment. The source is a man aged 55-75 years with urothelial cancer. The chain joins TRBV2 to TRBJ2-3; D is unclear. CDR3 residues: CARTSLDSTSTDTQYF. CDR3 DNA: TGTGCCAGGACCAGTCTCGACTCAACTAGCACAGATACGCAGTATTTT.